The rows below give T cell receptor beta chains drawn from one sample of a study of OX40 agonist ivuxolimab in advanced cancers. Measured with immunoSEQ multiplex PCR; TCRdb has only the in-frame clones, and not every one. The sample contains about 20,000 clones, 86% of which appear only once. This material consisted of CD4+ or CD8+ T cells sorted from blood, taken in a trial of the OX40 agonist ivuxolimab. These receptors were obtained from an adult with an advanced solid tumor such as melanoma, head and neck, liver or kidney cancer. The conserved cysteine and the conserved F or W are not part of the CDR3 here.

TRBV15	TRBJ1-1	ATSRDRGPATEAF
TRBV27	TRBJ2-7	ASSTSPGWHEQY
TRBV10-3	TRBJ2-7	AISVGHNEQY
TRBV30	TRBJ2-7	AWRRNTVPYEQY
TRBV6-5	TRBJ1-1	ASSYSSLTEAF
TRBV15	TRBJ2-1	ATSREYSGPLRNEQF
TRBV7-9	TRBJ2-7	ASSQPGDSGVLGEQY
TRBV5-6	TRBJ2-1	ASSASGNEQF
TRBV6-5	TRBJ1-4	ASSPGGTNEKLF
TRBV15	TRBJ1-4	ATSPDDRSNEKLF
TRBV30	TRBJ1-2	AWSAGERNYGYT
TRBV28	TRBJ1-2	ASAHTNYGYT
TRBV19	TRBJ1-1	ASGDSLNTEAF
TRBV14	TRBJ1-2	ASSQDTGPRWT
TRBV11-2	TRBJ1-2	ASSLDKWGDGYT
TRBV27	TRBJ1-5	ASSLSGSNQPQH
TRBV13	TRBJ2-2	ASSQGGGLTGELF
TRBV11-2	TRBJ2-1	ASSSGRRGSSYNEQF
TRBV19	TRBJ2-3	ASSKVVGTDTQY
TRBV6-1	TRBJ2-2	ASSAGTATGELF
TRBV19	TRBJ2-7	ASSPQGQGYEQY
TRBV28	-	ASSLPGVWSSGSSYEQY
TRBV28	TRBJ1-3	ASSLMFSGNTIY
TRBV28	TRBJ1-1	ASSLRQGEAFDTEAF
TRBV7-2	TRBJ1-3	ASSWTGGRSTIY
TRBV7-9	TRBJ1-4	ASSLVSSEKLF
TRBV15	TRBJ1-1	ATSETALRAEAF
TRBV19	TRBJ1-2	ASSIGTGIGYT
TRBV27	TRBJ1-5	AGSSYSNQPQH
TRBV2	TRBJ1-2	ASRGLDGYT
TRBV6-5	TRBJ1-4	ASSSRGGANEKLF
TRBV15	TRBJ2-7	ATSRDRGAYEQY